The clone carrying this T cell receptor beta chain was counted at least ten times. Hyperthyroidism patients, all newly diagnosed, had under 2 months' duration and ages of 18 to 65. None of the included patients had other autoimmune diseases, uncontrolled infections, pregnancy or lactation, as these led to exclusion. V was trimmed by 3 bases and J by 4 bases, leaving 18 bases between them. Germline lookup yields CDR1 LNHDA and CDR2 SQIVND (reference sequence). This CDR3 comprises 16 residues. Amplification from RNA transcripts yielded the TCR beta CDR3 regions. First-round RT-PCR relied on HTBI primers, and a second-round multiplex PCR came next. Each CDR3 protein is one row after TCRdb ran MiXCR on the multiplex PCR reads. Of a few hundred thousand distinct CDR3 sequences detected, under 45% appear once; the ten largest clones hold about 4.2%. These data belong to a study of Graves' ophthalmopathy and Graves' hyperthyroidism. Background on the study: No ophthalmopathy within 18 months of follow-up signified stable hyperthyroidism.

Sample: peripheral blood or thyroid tissue (not recorded which). This sequence originates from an adult man with Graves' hyperthyroidism. This chain joins TRBV19 and TRBJ1-2, with D perhaps matching TRBD1 (5 bases). The CDR3 region is CASSIPAGPSLYGYTF. In DNA, the CDR3 is TGTGCCAGTAGTATTCCGGCAGGGCCGTCCCTCTATGGCTACACCTTC.